The following is a TCR beta chain sequence with its context. The source of the sample is a study of blood T cell repertoires in COVID-19. Overall study: T cells, B-cell-depleted T cells, or PBMCs provided the cDNA or gDNA that served as material.

The CDR3 totals 14 residues. Germline V gives CDR1 PRHDT, CDR2 FYEKMQ (reference sequence). Trimming removed 5 bases from V and 3 bases from J, with 14 bases in between. Measured with immunoSEQ multiplex PCR; TCRdb has only the in-frame clones, and not every one. The table records about 160,000 clones, 65% to 90% of them present only once. Seattle patients were enrolled while actively infected and followed longitudinally. The sequence came from a woman aged 40 to 49 with COVID-19, enrolled during active disease. The J gene is TRBJ2-7, the V gene TRBV13; the D gene is possibly TRBD1 (6 bases). The sequencing input was peripheral blood. CDR3 DNA sequence: TGTGCCAGCAGCCGAAGCGGACAGAACTACGAGCAGTACTTC. This gives the protein CASSRSGQNYEQYF.